This TCR beta chain was sequenced for a study of blood T cells in healthy people across ages. Study-level results: The authors considered diversity estimates from one million T cells to be underestimates.

Of note for this clonotype: Its antigen is still unknown.

The CDR3 contains 15 residues. Germline CDR1 reads MDHEN; CDR2 reads SYDVKM. V shed 7 bases and J 2 bases; nucleotides not matched to a gene: 5. PCR was performed a second time for roughly 7 to 11 cycles using a sample-barcoded 5' primer and a J-beta primer mix. Every molecule of cDNA carried a tag from a template-switch adaptor with 12 random nucleotides. TCRdb re-called the 5' RACE reads with MiXCR, one entry per CDR3 protein. The data hold 600,000 or so distinct CDR3 sequences, with approximately 30% observed a single time. Peripheral blood from each donor was collected in a volume of 8 to 10 milliliters.

Source material: blood. This clonotype originated in a woman over 75 in good health. The J gene is TRBJ1-5, the V gene TRBV28, with 10 bases matching TRBD1. This chain's CDR3 is CASISTGGGNQPQHF. Here the CDR3 DNA reads TGTGCCAGCATCTCGACAGGGGGCGGCAATCAGCCCCAGCATTTT.